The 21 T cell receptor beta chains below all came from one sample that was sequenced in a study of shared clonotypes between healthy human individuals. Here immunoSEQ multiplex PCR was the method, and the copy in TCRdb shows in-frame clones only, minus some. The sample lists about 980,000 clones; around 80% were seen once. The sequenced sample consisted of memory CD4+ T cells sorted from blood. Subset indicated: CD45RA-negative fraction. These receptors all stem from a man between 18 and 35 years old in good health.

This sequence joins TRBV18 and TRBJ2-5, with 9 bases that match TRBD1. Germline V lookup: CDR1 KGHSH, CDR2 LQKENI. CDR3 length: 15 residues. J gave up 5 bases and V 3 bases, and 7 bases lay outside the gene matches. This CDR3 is CASSPSGQGLETQYF. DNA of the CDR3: TGTGCCAGCTCACCGAGCGGACAGGGGCTGGAGACCCAGTACTTC.

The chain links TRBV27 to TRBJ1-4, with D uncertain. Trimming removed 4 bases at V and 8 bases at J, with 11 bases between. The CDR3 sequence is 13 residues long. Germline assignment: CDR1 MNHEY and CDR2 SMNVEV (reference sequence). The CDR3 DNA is TGTGCCAGCAGTTACGGGATAAAGGAAAAACTGTTTTTT. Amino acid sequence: CASSYGIKEKLFF.

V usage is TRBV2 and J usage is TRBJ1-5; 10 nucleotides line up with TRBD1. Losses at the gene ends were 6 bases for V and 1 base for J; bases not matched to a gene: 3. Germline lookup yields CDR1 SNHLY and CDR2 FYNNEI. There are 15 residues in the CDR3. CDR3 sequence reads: CASRGQGGSNQPQHF. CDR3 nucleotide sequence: TGTGCCAGCAGAGGACAGGGGGGGAGCAATCAGCCCCAGCATTTT.

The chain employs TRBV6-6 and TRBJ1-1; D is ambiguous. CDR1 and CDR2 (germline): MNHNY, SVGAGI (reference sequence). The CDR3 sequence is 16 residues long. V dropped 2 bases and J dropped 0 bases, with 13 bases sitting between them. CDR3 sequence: CASSYREARLNTEAFF. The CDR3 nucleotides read TGTGCCAGCAGTTACAGGGAGGCCAGATTGAACACTGAAGCTTTCTTT.

CDR3 amino acids: CASSPGGGWRTEAFF. DNA for the CDR3: TGTGCCAGCAGCCCAGGGGGGGGATGGAGAACTGAAGCTTTCTTT. V usage is TRBV9 and J usage is TRBJ1-1; 7 bases agree with TRBD1. V lost 4 bases and J lost 5; bases outside the gene matches: 11. The CDR3 loop spans 15 amino acids. The germline gives CDR1 SGDLS, CDR2 YYNGEE.

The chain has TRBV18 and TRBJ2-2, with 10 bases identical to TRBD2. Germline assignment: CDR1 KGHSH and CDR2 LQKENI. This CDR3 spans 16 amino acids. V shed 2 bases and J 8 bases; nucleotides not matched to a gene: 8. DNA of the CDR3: TGTGCCAGCTCACCAAATCTAGCGGGAGTACCGGGGGAGCTGTTTTTT. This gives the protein CASSPNLAGVPGELFF.

CDR3 sequence reads: CASSLDDRNEQYF. DNA for the CDR3: TGCGCCAGCAGCTTAGACGACAGGAACGAGCAGTACTTC. The genes are TRBV5-1 and TRBJ2-7, with a weak D call TRBD1 (6 bases). CDR3 size: 13 residues. Trimming stripped 2 bases from V and 5 bases from J, with 11 bases between. Germline values: CDR1 SGHRS, CDR2 YFSETQ.

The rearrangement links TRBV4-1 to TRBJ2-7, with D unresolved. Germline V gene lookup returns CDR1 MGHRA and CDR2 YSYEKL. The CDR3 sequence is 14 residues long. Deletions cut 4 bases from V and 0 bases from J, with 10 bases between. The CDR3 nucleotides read TGCGCCAGCAGCCTTCGACACGTCTCCTACGAGCAGTACTTC. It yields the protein CASSLRHVSYEQYF.

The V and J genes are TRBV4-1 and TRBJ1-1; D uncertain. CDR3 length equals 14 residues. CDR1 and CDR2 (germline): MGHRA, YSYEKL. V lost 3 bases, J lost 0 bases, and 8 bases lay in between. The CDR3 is CASSHPALNTEAFF. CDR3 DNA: TGCGCCAGCAGCCACCCAGCCTTGAACACTGAAGCTTTCTTT.

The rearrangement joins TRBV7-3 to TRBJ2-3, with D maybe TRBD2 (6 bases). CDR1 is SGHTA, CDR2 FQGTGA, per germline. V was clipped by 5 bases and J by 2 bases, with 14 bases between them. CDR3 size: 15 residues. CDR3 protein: CASSETSGSTDTQYF. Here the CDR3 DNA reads TGTGCCAGCAGCGAAACGAGCGGGTCCACAGATACGCAGTATTTT.

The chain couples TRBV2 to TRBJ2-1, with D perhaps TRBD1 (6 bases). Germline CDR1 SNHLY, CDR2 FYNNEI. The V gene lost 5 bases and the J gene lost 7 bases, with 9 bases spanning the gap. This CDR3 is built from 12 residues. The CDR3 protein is CASSQQGNEQFF. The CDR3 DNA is TGTGCCAGCAGTCAGCAGGGGAATGAGCAGTTCTTC.

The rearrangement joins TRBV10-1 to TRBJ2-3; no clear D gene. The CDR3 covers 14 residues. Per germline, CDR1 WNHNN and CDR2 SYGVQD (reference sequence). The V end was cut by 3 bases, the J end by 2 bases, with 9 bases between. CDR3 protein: CASSEATYTDTQYF. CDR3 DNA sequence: TGCGCCAGCAGTGAAGCTACCTACACAGATACGCAGTATTTT.

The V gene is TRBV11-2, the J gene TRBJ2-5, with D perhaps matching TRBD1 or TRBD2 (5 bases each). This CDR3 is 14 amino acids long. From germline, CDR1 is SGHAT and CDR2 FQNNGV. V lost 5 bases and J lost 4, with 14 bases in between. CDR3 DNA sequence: TGTGCCAGCAGCCCATGGGGGAATGGAGAGACCCAGTACTTC. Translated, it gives CASSPWGNGETQYF.

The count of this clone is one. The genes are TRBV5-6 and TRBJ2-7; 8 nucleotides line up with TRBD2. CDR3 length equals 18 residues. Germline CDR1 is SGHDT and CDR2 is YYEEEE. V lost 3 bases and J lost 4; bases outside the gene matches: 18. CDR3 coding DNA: TGTGCCAGCAGCTCAATAGCGGCAACGGGACTAGTGGCGTACGAGCAGTACTTC. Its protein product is CASSSIAATGLVAYEQYF.

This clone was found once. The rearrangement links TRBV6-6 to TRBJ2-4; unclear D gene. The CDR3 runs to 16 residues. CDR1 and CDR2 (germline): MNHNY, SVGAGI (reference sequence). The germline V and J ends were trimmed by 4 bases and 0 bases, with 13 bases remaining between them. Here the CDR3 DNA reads TGTGCCAGCAGTTCCCGACTGCTAGTAGCCAAAAACATTCAGTACTTC. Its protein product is CASSSRLLVAKNIQYF.

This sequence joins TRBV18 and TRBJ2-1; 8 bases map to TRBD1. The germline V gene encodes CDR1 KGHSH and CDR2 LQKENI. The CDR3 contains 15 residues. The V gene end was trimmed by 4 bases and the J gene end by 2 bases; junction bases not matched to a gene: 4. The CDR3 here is CASSRGQGAYNEQFF. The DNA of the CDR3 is TGTGCCAGCTCACGAGGACAGGGCGCCTACAATGAGCAGTTCTTC.

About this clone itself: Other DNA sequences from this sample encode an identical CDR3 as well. The CDR3: CASSLGQNYGYTF. In nucleotides, the CDR3 is TGCGCCAGCAGCTTGGGACAAAACTATGGCTACACCTTC. The V call is TRBV5-1, the J call TRBJ1-2; D call uncertain. Between the trimmed V and J ends, which lost 0 bases and 2 bases, there was a span of 5 bases. This CDR3 region has 13 residues. Germline values: CDR1 SGHRS, CDR2 YFSETQ.

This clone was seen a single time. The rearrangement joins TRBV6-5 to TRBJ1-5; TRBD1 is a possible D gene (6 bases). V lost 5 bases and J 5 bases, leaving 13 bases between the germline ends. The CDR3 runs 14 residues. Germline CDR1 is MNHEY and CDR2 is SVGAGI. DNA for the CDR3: TGTGCCAGCAGTCAGACAGGAGGCGATCAGCCCCAGCATTTT. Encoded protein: CASSQTGGDQPQHF.

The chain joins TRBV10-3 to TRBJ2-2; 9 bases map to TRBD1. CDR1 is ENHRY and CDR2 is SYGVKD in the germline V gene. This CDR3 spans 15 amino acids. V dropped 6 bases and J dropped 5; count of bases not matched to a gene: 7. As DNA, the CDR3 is TGTGCCATCAGGGGTCCCGGGACAGGGACCGGGGAGCTGTTTTTT. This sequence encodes CAIRGPGTGTGELFF.

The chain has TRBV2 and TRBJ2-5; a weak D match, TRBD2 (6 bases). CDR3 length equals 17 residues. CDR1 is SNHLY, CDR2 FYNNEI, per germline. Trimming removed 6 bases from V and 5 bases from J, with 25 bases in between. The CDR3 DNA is TGTGCCAGCAGCGTGGGACTGGAGACGAGGGTCGGGGAGACCCAGTACTTC. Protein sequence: CASSVGLETRVGETQYF.

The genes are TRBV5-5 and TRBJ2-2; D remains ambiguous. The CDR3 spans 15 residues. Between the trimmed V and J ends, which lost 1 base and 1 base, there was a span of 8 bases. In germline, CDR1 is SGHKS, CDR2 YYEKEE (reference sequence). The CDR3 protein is CASSLQSMNTGELFF. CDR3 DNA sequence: TGTGCCAGCAGCTTGCAGTCAATGAACACCGGGGAGCTGTTTTTT. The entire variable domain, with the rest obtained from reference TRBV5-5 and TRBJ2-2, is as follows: DAGVTQSPTHLIKTRGQQVTLRCSPISGHKSVSWYQQVLGQGPQFIFQYYEKEERGRGNFPDRFSARQFPNYSSELNVNALLLGDSALYLCASSLQSMNTGELFFGEGSRLTVL.